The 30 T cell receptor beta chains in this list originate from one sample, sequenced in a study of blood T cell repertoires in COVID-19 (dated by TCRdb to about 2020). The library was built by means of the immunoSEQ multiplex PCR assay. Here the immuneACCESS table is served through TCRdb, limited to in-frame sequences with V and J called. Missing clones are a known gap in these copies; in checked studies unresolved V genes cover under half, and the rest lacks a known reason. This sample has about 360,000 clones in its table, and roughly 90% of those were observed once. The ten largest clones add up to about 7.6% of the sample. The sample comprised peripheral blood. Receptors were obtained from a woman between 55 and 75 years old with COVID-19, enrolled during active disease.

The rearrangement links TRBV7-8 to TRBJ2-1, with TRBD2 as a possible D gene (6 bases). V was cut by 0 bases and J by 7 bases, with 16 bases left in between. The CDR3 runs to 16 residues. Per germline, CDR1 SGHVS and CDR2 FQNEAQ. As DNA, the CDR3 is TGTGCCAGCAGCTTAGCTGAGTGGGCCGGGGGTAATGAGCAGTTCTTC. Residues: CASSLAEWAGGNEQFF.

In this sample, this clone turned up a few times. The CDR3 DNA reads TGTGCCAGCAGCTCTAACTACGAGCAGTACTTC. Encoded protein: CASSSNYEQYF. The rearrangement links TRBV11-2 to TRBJ2-7; D is unresolved. V gave up 4 bases and J gave up 3 bases, with 4 bases separating them. In germline, CDR1 is SGHAT, CDR2 FQNNGV. The CDR3 covers 11 residues.

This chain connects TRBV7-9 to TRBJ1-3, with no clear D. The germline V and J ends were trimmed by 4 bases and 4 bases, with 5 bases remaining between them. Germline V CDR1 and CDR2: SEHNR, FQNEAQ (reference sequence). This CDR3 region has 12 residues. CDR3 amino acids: CASSYEGNTIYF. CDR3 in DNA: TGTGCCAGCAGCTACGAGGGAAACACCATATATTTT.

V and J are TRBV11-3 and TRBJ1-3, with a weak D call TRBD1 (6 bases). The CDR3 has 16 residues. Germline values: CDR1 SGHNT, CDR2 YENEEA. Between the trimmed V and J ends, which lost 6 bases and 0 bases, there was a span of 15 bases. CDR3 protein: CASRLRGQHSGNTIYF. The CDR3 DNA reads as TGTGCCAGCAGACTCAGGGGACAACACTCTGGAAACACCATATATTTT.

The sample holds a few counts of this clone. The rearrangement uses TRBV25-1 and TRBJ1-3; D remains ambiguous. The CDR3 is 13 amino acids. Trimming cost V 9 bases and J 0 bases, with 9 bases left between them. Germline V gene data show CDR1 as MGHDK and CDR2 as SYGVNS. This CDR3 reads CARAANSGNTIYF. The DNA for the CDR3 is TGTGCCAGAGCCGCCAACTCTGGAAACACCATATATTTT.

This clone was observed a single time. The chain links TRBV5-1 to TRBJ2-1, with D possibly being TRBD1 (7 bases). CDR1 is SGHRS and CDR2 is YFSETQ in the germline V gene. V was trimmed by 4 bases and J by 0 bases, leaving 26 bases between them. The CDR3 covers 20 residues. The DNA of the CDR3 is TGCGCCAGCAGCAATTCCCCGGGACAGTTCCTGGGGGGCTCCTACAATGAGCAGTTCTTC. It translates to CASSNSPGQFLGGSYNEQFF.

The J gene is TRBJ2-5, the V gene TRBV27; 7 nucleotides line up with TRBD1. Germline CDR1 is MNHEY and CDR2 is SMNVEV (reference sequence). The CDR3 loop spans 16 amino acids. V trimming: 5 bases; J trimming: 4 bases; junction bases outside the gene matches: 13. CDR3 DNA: TGTGCCAGCAGTGGAACGACAGGGAAGGTCCGAGAGACCCAGTACTTC. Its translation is CASSGTTGKVRETQYF.

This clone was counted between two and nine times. The CDR3 region is CASSPATPEQYF. CDR3 nucleotide sequence: TGTGCCAGCAGCCCCGCGACTCCAGAGCAGTACTTC. V is TRBV7-9 and J is TRBJ2-7; D gene unclear. The V and J ends lost 5 bases and 7 bases respectively, with 12 bases between them. This CDR3 is built from 12 residues. CDR1 and CDR2 from the germline V gene are SEHNR and FQNEAQ (reference sequence).

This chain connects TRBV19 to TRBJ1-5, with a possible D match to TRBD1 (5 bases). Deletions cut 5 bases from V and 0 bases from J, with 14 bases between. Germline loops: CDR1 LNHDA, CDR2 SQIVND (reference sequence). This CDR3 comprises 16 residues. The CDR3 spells CASSDQGIYSNQPQHF. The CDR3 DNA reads TGTGCCAGTAGTGACCAGGGAATTTATAGCAATCAGCCCCAGCATTTT.

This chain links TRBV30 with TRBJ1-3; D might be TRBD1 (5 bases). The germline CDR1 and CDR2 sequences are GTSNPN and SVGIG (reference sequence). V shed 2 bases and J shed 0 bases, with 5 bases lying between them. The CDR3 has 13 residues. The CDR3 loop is CAWSQGSGNTIYF. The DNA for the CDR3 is TGTGCCTGGAGTCAGGGCTCTGGAAACACCATATATTTT.

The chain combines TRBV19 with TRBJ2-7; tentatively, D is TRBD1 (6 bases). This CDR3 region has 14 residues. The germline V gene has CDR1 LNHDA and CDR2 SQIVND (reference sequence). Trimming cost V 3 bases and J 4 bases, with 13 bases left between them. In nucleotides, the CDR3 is TGTGCCAGTAGTATCCTCGGACAGACTTACGAGCAGTACTTC. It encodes CASSILGQTYEQYF.

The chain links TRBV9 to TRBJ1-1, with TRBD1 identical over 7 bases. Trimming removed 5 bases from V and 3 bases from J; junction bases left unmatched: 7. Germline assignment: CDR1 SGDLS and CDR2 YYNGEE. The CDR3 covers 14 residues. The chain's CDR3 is CASSKAQGDTEAFF. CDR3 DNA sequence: TGTGCCAGCAGTAAAGCTCAGGGGGACACTGAAGCTTTCTTT.

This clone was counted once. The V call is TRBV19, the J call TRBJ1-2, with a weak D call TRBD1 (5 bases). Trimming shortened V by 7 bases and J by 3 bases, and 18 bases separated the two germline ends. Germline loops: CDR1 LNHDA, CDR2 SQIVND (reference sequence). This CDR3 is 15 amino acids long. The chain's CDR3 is CASTALGGRDYGYTF. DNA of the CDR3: TGTGCCAGTACCGCTCTCGGGGGTAGGGACTATGGCTACACCTTC.

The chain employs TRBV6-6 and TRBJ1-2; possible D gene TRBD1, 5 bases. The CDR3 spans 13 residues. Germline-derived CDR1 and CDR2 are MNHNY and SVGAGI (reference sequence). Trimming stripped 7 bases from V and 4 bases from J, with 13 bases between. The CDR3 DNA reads TGTGCCAGCACCCCTGCAGGGTTCTATGGCTACACCTTC. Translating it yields CASTPAGFYGYTF.

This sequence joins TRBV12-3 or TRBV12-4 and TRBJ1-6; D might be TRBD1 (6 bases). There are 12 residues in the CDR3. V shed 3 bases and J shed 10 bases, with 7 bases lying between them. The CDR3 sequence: CASSFQGSPLHF. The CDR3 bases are TGTGCCAGCAGTTTCCAGGGGTCACCCCTCCACTTT.

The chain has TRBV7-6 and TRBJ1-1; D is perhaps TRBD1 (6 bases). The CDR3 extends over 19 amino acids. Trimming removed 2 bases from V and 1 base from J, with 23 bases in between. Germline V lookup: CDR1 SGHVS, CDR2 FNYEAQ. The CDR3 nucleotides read TGTGCCAGCAGCTTAAGGGAGGGGGACGCGCATAACGGGAACACTGAAGCTTTCTTT. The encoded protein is CASSLREGDAHNGNTEAFF. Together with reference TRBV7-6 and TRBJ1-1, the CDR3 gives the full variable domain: GAGVSQSPRYKVTKRGQDVALRCDPISGHVSLYWYRQALGQGPEFLTYFNYEAQQDKSGLPNDRFSAERPEGSISTLTIQRTEQRDSAMYRCASSLREGDAHNGNTEAFFGQGTRLTVV.

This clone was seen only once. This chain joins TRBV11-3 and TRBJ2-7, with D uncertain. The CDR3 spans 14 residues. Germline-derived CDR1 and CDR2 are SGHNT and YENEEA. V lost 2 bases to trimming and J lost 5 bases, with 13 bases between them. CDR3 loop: CASSLSPYLNEQYF. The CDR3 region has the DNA TGTGCCAGCAGCTTAAGTCCCTATTTGAACGAGCAGTACTTC.

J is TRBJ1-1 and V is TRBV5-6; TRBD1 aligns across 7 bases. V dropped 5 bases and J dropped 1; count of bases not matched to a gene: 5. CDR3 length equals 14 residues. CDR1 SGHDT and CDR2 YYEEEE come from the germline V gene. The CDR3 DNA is TGTGCCAGCAGTATCCGGGACAGGAACACTGAAGCTTTCTTT. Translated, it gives CASSIRDRNTEAFF.

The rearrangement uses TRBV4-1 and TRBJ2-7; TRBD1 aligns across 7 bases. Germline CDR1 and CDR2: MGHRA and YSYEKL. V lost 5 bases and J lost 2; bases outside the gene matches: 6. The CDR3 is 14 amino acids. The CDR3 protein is CASSGTGTAYEQYF. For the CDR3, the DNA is TGCGCCAGCAGCGGAACCGGGACAGCCTACGAGCAGTACTTC.

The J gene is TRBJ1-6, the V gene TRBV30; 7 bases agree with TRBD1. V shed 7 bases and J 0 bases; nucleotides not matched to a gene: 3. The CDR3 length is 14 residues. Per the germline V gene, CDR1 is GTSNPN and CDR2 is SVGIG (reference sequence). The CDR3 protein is CAFRQGSYNSPLHF. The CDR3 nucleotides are TGTGCCTTTCGACAGGGCTCCTATAATTCACCCCTCCACTTT.

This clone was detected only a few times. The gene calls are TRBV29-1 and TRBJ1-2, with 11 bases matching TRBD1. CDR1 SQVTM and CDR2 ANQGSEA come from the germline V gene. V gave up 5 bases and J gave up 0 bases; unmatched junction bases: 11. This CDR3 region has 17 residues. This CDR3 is CSVLPRTGGISNYGYTF. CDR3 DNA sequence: TGCAGCGTTCTCCCCCGGACAGGGGGCATATCTAACTATGGCTACACCTTC.

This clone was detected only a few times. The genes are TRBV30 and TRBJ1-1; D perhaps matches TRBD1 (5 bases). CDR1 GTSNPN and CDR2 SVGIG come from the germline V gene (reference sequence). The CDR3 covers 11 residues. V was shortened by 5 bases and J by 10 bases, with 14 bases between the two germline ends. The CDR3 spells CAWDSGRRAFF. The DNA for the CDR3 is TGTGCCTGGGATTCAGGGCGGAGAGCTTTCTTT.

The chain's CDR3 is CASSYSSFYSNQPQHF. The DNA for the CDR3 is TGTGCCAGCAGTTACTCGAGCTTTTATAGCAATCAGCCCCAGCATTTT. The chain carries TRBV6-2 or TRBV6-3 and TRBJ1-5; D is unresolved. Trimming cost V 0 bases and J 0 bases, with 9 bases left between them. Looked up from germline, CDR1 is MNHEY and CDR2 is SVGEGT. The CDR3 extends over 16 amino acids.

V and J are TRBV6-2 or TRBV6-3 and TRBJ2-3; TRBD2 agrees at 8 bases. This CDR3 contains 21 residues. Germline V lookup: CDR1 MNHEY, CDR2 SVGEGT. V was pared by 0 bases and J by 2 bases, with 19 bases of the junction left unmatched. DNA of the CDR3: TGTGCCAGCAGTTACTCTCTTCGGGCGGGGGGACACACTATCCCCACAGATACGCAGTATTTT. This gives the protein CASSYSLRAGGHTIPTDTQYF.

The CDR3 DNA follows: TGTGCCAGCAGTGAGTCGTTAGGGGGTTATTCACCCCTCCACTTT. Protein: CASSESLGGYSPLHF. The J gene is TRBJ1-6, the V gene TRBV6-1; tentatively, D is TRBD1 (6 bases). This CDR3 has 15 residues. The V end lost 3 bases, the J end lost 8 bases, and 14 bases lay between the germline ends. Germline CDR1 and CDR2: MNHNS and SASEGT.

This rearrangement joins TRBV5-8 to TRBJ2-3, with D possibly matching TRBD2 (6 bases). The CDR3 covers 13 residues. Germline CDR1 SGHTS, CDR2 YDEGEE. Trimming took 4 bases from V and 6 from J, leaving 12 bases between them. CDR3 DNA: TGTGCCAGCAGCCCCTCCGGGGGTGATACGCAGTATTTT. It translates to CASSPSGGDTQYF.

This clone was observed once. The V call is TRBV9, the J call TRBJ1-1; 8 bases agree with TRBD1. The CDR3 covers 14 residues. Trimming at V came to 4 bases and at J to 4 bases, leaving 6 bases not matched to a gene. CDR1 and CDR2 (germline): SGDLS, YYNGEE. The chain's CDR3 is CASSTGQGPTEAFF. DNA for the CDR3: TGTGCCAGCAGCACCGGACAGGGCCCCACTGAAGCTTTCTTT.

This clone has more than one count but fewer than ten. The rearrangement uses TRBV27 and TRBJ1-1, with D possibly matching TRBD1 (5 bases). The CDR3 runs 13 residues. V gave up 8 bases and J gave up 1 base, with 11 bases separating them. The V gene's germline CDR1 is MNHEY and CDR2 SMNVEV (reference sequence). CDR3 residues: CASRGTENTEAFF. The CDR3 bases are TGTGCCAGCCGAGGGACTGAGAACACTGAAGCTTTCTTT.

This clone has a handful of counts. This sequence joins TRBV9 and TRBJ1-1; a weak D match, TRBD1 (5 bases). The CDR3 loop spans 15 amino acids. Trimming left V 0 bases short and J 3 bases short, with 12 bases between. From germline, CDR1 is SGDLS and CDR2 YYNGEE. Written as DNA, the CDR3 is TGTGCCAGCAGCGTAGATTCGCAGGGCTACACTGAAGCTTTCTTT. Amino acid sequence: CASSVDSQGYTEAFF.

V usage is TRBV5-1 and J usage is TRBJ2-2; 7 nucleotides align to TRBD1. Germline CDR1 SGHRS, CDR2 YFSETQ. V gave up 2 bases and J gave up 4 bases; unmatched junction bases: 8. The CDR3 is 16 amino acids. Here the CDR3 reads CASSLLGTVGTGELFF. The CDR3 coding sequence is TGCGCCAGCAGCTTACTAGGGACAGTCGGCACCGGGGAGCTGTTTTTT.